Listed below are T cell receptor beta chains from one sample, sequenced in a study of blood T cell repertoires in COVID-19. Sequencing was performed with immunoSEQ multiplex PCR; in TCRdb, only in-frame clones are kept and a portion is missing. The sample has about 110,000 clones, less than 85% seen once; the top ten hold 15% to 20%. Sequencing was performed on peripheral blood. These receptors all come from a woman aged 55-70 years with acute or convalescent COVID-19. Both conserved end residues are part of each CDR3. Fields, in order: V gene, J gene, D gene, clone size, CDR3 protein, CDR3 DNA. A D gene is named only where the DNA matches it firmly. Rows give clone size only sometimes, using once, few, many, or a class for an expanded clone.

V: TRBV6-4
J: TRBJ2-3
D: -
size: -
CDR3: CASSVGDLSTDTQYF
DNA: TGTGCCAGCAGTGTAGGGGATCTTAGCACAGATACGCAGTATTTT

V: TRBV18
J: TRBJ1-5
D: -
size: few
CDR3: CASSPTGTQPQHF
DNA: TGTGCCAGCTCACCAACAGGGACCCAGCCCCAGCATTTT

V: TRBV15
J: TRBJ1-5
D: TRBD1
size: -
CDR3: CATSSQTGQGGQPQHF
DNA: TGTGCCACCAGCAGTCAAACCGGACAGGGGGGCCAGCCCCAGCATTTT

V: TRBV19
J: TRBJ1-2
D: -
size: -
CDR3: CASSRASNYGYTF
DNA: TGTGCCAGTAGTCGAGCCTCTAACTATGGCTACACCTTC

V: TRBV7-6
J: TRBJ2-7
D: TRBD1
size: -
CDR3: CASSPWTGEDKQYF
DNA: TGTGCCAGCAGCCCCTGGACAGGGGAGGACAAGCAGTACTTC

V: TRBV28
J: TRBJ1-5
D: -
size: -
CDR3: CASSYRVLQSQPQHF
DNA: TGTGCCAGCAGCTACAGGGTTTTACAGAGTCAGCCCCAGCATTTT

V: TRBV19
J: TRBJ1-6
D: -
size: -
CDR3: CASSYQGSIVQGSPLHF
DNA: TGTGCCAGTAGTTACCAGGGGAGTATAGTCCAAGGATCACCCCTCCACTTT

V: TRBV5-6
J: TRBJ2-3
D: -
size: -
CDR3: CASSLVEDLKTDTQYF
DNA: TGTGCCAGCAGCTTGGTGGAGGATTTGAAAACAGATACGCAGTATTTT

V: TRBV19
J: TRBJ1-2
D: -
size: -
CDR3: CASKGRNYGYTF
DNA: TGTGCCAGTAAGGGGCGTAACTATGGCTACACCTTC

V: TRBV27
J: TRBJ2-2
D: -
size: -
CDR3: CASRQANPANTGELFF
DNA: TGTGCCAGCAGACAGGCTAACCCGGCGAACACCGGGGAGCTGTTTTTT

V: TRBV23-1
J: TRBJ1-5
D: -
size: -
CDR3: CASSQSTGLQKIGNQPQHF
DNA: TGCGCCAGCAGTCAATCGACGGGACTACAAAAGATCGGCAATCAGCCCCAGCATTTT

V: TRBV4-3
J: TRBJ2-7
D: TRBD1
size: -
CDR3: CASSQELTGGFREQYF
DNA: TGCGCCAGCAGCCAAGAACTGACAGGGGGCTTTCGCGAGCAGTACTTC

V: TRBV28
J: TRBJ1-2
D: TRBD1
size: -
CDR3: CASSSGTVYGYTF
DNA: TGTGCCAGCAGTTCCGGGACAGTCTATGGCTACACCTTC

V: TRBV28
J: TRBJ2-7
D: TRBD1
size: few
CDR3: CASSADRGASSYEQYF
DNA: TGTGCCAGCAGTGCGGACAGGGGGGCCTCCTCCTACGAGCAGTACTTC

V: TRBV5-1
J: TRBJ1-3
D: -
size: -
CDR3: CASSYDTTSSGNTIYF
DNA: TGCGCCAGCAGCTACGACACCACCTCTTCCGGAAACACCATATATTTT

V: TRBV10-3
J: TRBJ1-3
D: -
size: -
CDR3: CAISLAGSNTIYF
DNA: TGTGCCATCAGCTTAGCGGGGTCTAACACCATATATTTT